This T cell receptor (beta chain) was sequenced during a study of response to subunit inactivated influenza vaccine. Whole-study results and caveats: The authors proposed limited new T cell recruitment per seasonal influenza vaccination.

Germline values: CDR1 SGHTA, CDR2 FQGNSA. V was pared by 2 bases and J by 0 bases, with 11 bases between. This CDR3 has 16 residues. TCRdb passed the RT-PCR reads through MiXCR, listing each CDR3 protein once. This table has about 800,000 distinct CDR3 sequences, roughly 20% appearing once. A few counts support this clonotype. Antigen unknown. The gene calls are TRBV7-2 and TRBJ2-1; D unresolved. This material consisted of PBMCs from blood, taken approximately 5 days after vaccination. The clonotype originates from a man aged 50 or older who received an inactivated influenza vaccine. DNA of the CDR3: TGTGCCAGCAGCTTATCTCACTATAGCTCCTACAATGAGCAGTTCTTC. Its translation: CASSLSHYSSYNEQFF.